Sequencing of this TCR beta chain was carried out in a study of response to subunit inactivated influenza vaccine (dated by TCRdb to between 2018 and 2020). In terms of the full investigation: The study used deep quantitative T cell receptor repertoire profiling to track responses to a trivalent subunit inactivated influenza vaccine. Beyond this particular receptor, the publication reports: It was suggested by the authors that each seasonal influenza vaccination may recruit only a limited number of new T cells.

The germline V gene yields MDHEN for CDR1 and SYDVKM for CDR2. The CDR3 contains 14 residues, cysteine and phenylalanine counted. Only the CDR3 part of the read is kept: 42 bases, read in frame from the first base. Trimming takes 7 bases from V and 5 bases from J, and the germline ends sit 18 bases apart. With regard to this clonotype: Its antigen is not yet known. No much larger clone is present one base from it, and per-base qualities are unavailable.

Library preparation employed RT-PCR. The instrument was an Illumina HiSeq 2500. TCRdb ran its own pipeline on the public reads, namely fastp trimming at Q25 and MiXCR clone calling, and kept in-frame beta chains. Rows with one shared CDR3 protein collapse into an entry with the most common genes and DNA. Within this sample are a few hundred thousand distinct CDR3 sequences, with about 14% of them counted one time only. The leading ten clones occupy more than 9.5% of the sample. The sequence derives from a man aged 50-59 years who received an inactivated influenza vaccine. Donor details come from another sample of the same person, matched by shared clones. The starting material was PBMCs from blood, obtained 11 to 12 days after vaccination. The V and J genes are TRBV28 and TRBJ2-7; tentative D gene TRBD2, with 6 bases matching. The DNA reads TGTGCCAGCACCCTCCACGGGGGTCACGACGAGCAGTACTTC. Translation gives CASTLHGGHDEQYF.